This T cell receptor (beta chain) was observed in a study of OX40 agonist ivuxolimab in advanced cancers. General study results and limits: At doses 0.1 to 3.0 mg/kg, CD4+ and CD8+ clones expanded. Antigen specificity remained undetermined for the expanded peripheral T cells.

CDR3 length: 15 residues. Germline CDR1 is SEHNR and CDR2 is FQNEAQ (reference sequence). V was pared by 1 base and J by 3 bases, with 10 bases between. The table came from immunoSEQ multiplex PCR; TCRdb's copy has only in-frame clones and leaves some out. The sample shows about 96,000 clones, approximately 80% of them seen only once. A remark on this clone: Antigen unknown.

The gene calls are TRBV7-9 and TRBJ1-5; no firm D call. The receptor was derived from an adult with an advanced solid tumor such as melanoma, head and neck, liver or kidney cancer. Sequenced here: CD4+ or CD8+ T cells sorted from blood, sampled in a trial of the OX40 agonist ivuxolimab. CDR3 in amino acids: CASSLGWTDNQPQHF. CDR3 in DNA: TGTGCCAGCAGCTTAGGTTGGACGGACAATCAGCCCCAGCATTTT.